This TCR beta chain stems from a study of blood T cell repertoires in COVID-19. Turning to the study itself: Sources were T cells, B-cell-depleted T cells, or PBMCs; the material itself was cDNA or gDNA.

The CDR3 extends over 13 amino acids. The V segment lost 7 bases and the J segment 6 bases; nucleotides outside the gene matches: 8. The V gene's germline CDR1 is MNHEY and CDR2 SMNVEV (reference sequence). Original processing methods: Researchers report that nucleated cell counts were estimated from reference gene primer amplification. Sequencing was performed with immunoSEQ multiplex PCR; in TCRdb, only in-frame clones are kept and a portion is missing. The D gene and trimming were derived from the DNA, and the V and J assignments and clone size from that table. Among approximately 210,000 clones listed, more than 70% were seen once.

The sample was peripheral blood. This clonotype was obtained from a woman in her 50s with acute or convalescent COVID-19. V and J are TRBV27 and TRBJ2-7; 8 bases map to TRBD2. CDR3 sequence (DNA): TGTGCCAGCAATGGGACTAGTGCTAGCGAGCAGTACTTC. It translates to CASNGTSASEQYF.